One and the same sample provided the 27 T cell receptor beta chains below, sequenced in a study of T cell responses to AZD1222 COVID-19 vaccine. Assay: immunoSEQ multiplex PCR; the TCRdb copy retains only in-frame clones and omits some. The profile covers about 48,000 clones, with approximately 83% appearing a single time and approximately 6.5% taken by the ten largest. Sequenced here: peripheral blood, sampled 28 days after the second AZD1222 dose. These TCRs come from an adult who received the AZD1222 COVID-19 vaccine.

The chain joins TRBV6-2 or TRBV6-3 to TRBJ2-7; TRBD1 matches 10 bases. Trimming removed 2 bases from V and 5 bases from J; junction bases left unmatched: 3. There are 14 residues in the CDR3. Germline V gives CDR1 MNHEY, CDR2 SVGEGT. CDR3 DNA sequence: TGTGCCAGCAGTTACCCTGGACAGGGGGACGAGCAGTACTTC. Its translation is CASSYPGQGDEQYF.

The V gene is TRBV7-3, the J gene TRBJ1-2; perhaps TRBD1 as D (6 bases). CDR1 is SGHTA and CDR2 is FQGTGA in the germline V gene. V lost 2 bases, J lost 7 bases, and 20 bases lay in between. The CDR3 is made up of 16 amino acids. The CDR3 region is CASSLGGGDRFGGYTF. For the CDR3, the DNA is TGTGCCAGCAGCTTAGGAGGGGGAGATCGTTTCGGTGGCTACACCTTC.

The gene calls are TRBV7-2 and TRBJ2-7, with D perhaps TRBD2 (5 bases). Trimming stripped 6 bases from V and 3 bases from J, with 18 bases between. CDR1 is SGHTA, CDR2 FQGNSA, per germline. This CDR3 is built from 15 residues. CDR3 sequence: CASRAEAVAVYEQYF. CDR3 nucleotides: TGTGCCAGCAGGGCGGAGGCCGTAGCAGTCTACGAGCAGTACTTC.

V gene TRBV29-1 combines with J gene TRBJ2-2, with 10 bases that match TRBD2. Germline V gives CDR1 SQVTM, CDR2 ANQGSEA. V was clipped by 2 bases and J by 5 bases; unmatched bases: 8. The CDR3 length is 16 residues. CDR3 region: CSVELVAGGGTGELFF. DNA of the CDR3: TGCAGCGTTGAACTGGTAGCGGGAGGAGGTACCGGGGAGCTGTTTTTT.

The V gene is TRBV12-3 or TRBV12-4, the J gene TRBJ1-5; no reliable D call. This CDR3 contains 13 residues. The V gene lost 2 bases and the J gene lost 2 bases, with 4 bases spanning the gap. CDR3 DNA sequence: TGTGCCAGCAGTTTACTGGGCAATCAGCCCCAGCATTTT. Translating it yields CASSLLGNQPQHF.

V and J are TRBV2 and TRBJ2-1, with D possibly being TRBD1 or TRBD2 (5 bases each). The CDR3 length is 14 residues. V lost 8 bases, J lost 0 bases, and 11 bases lay in between. Germline CDR1 and CDR2: SNHLY and FYNNEI. CDR3 residues: CASVQGPSYNEQFF. In DNA, the CDR3 is TGTGCCAGCGTCCAGGGACCCTCCTACAATGAGCAGTTCTTC.

This chain joins TRBV9 and TRBJ2-3; 8 bases align to TRBD2. This CDR3 is built from 15 residues. Germline V gives CDR1 SGDLS, CDR2 YYNGEE. Unmatched junction bases numbered 2, after V lost 1 base and J lost 1 base. The CDR3 region has the DNA TGTGCCAGCAGCGTAATGACTAGCGGCACAGATACGCAGTATTTT. It yields the protein CASSVMTSGTDTQYF.

This chain links TRBV19 with TRBJ2-6, with TRBD2 matching over 10 bases. J lost 2 bases, V lost 4 bases, and 2 bases had no gene match. CDR3 length: 16 amino acids. Germline-derived CDR1 and CDR2 are LNHDA and SQIVND (reference sequence). The CDR3 protein is CASSKREGTGANVLTF. Written as DNA, the CDR3 is TGTGCCAGTAGTAAGCGGGAGGGTACTGGGGCCAACGTCCTGACTTTC.

The chain combines TRBV18 with TRBJ2-3; 8 bases line up with TRBD2. The J segment lost 1 base and the V segment lost 0 bases, leaving 9 bases of the junction unmatched. The CDR3 is made up of 18 amino acids. The germline CDR1 and CDR2 sequences are KGHSH and LQKENI. The CDR3 nucleotides read TGTGCCAGCTCACCACCTGGACTGGGAGCGGGAGGCACAGATACGCAGTATTTT. This codes for CASSPPGLGAGGTDTQYF.

The rearrangement uses TRBV19 and TRBJ2-3, with 7 positions matching TRBD1. This CDR3 is 13 amino acids long. CDR1 and CDR2 (germline): LNHDA, SQIVND (reference sequence). V dropped 7 bases and J dropped 2; count of bases not matched to a gene: 3. CDR3 loop: CASIGTVTDTQYF. The CDR3 bases are TGTGCCAGTATAGGGACAGTCACAGATACGCAGTATTTT.

The chain carries TRBV27 and TRBJ1-1; D not resolved. Germline-derived CDR1 and CDR2 are MNHEY and SMNVEV (reference sequence). CDR3 length: 15 amino acids. Trimming pared 7 bases from V and 3 bases from J, leaving 18 bases between. The CDR3 loop is CASTPYMGRDTEAFF. The DNA of the CDR3 is TGTGCCAGCACCCCTTATATGGGGAGGGACACTGAAGCTTTCTTT.

V is TRBV6-4 and J is TRBJ2-3; TRBD2 matches 9 bases. V shed 5 bases and J 3 bases; nucleotides not matched to a gene: 6. The V gene's germline CDR1 is MRHNA and CDR2 SNTAGT. The CDR3 length is 15 residues. In DNA, the CDR3 is TGTGCCAGCAGTTTAGCGGGAGTGAGGACAGATACGCAGTATTTT. Translated, it gives CASSLAGVRTDTQYF.

This sequence joins TRBV19 and TRBJ1-5, with D tentatively TRBD1 (5 bases). CDR3 length: 14 residues. Germline assignment: CDR1 LNHDA and CDR2 SQIVND (reference sequence). V lost 10 bases and J lost 2, with 15 bases in between. CDR3 in DNA: TGTGCCATTGGAGGGCAGGGCCGCAATCAGCCCCAGCATTTT. Translation gives CAIGGQGRNQPQHF. Variable domain in full (rest from reference TRBV19 and TRBJ1-5): DGGITQSPKYLFRKEGQNVTLSCEQNLNHDAMYWYRQDPGQGLRLIYYSQIVNDFQKGDIAEGYSVSREKKESFPLTVTSAQKNPTAFYLCAIGGQGRNQPQHFGDGTRLSIL.

This chain joins TRBV6-4 and TRBJ2-2; TRBD2 might be the D (6 bases). CDR1 and CDR2 from the germline V gene are MRHNA and SNTAGT. V gave up 5 bases and J gave up 8 bases, with 15 bases separating them. The CDR3 contains 14 residues. The CDR3 DNA sequence: TGTGCCAGCAGTACCTCAGGGACTGGAGGGGAGCTGTTTTTT. The encoded protein is CASSTSGTGGELFF.

This clone showed up just once. The CDR3 coding sequence is TGTGCCAGCATTCCTTGGGGGTTTGGAGATACGCAGTATTTT. It yields the protein CASIPWGFGDTQYF. The genes are TRBV6-5 and TRBJ2-3; D possibly uses TRBD1 or TRBD2 (5 bases each). The V gene's germline CDR1 is MNHEY and CDR2 SVGAGI. This CDR3 is 14 amino acids long. Trimming pared 7 bases from V and 5 bases from J, leaving 16 bases between.

V and J are TRBV6-2 or TRBV6-3 and TRBJ2-1, with 7 bases fitting TRBD2. Germline assignment: CDR1 MNHEY and CDR2 SVGEGT. The CDR3 has 13 amino acids. V lost 0 bases, J lost 10 bases, and 3 bases stayed unmatched. The CDR3: CASSYSGTTEQFF. CDR3 coding DNA: TGTGCCAGCAGTTACTCCGGGACTACCGAGCAGTTCTTC.

V and J are TRBV24-1 and TRBJ2-1; 14 nucleotides line up with TRBD2. Germline trimming cut 10 bases from V and 7 bases from J; bases unmatched to any gene: 8. The CDR3 is 15 residues long. The germline CDR1 and CDR2 sequences are KGHDR and SFDVKD. The CDR3 sequence: CATTGLAGEGNEQFF. The CDR3 DNA sequence: TGTGCCACGACGGGACTAGCGGGAGAGGGGAATGAGCAGTTCTTC.

The rearrangement links TRBV3-1 (or the pseudogene TRBV3-2) to TRBJ2-3, with D tentatively TRBD2 (7 bases). Germline CDR1 reads LGHDT; CDR2 reads YNNKEL (reference sequence). The CDR3 has 15 residues. With 2 bases removed from V and 3 bases from J, the gap between germline ends came to 12 bases. CDR3 DNA sequence: TGTGCCAGCAGCCAACTACAGGGAGGGACAGATACGCAGTATTTT. Translated: CASSQLQGGTDTQYF.

This clone was detected once. The V gene is TRBV14, the J gene TRBJ1-4, with D unclear. This CDR3 comprises 12 residues. CDR1 and CDR2 from the germline V gene are SGHDN and FVKESK. Trimming pared 4 bases from V and 11 bases from J, leaving 11 bases between. In DNA, the CDR3 is TGTGCCAGCAGCCCCTCCAACGGGAAACTGTTTTTT. Translated: CASSPSNGKLFF.

The CDR3 nucleotides read TGTGCCAGCAGTTTGAGCCTTGGGGACTCCGGGGGCTCCTACGAGCAGTACTTC. It specifies CASSLSLGDSGGSYEQYF. The chain employs TRBV28 and TRBJ2-7; the D gene is possibly TRBD2 (6 bases). Trimming shortened V by 3 bases and J by 0 bases, and 21 bases separated the two germline ends. Germline lookup yields CDR1 MDHEN and CDR2 SYDVKM. The CDR3 is made up of 18 amino acids.

The genes are TRBV5-1 and TRBJ2-1, with 8 bases aligning to TRBD2. The ends lost 1 base at V and 6 bases at J; junction bases unmatched: 3. This CDR3 contains 14 residues. From germline, CDR1 is SGHRS and CDR2 YFSETQ. CDR3 coding DNA: TGCGCCAGCAGCTTGACGGGACTAGTCAATGAGCAGTTCTTC. This encodes CASSLTGLVNEQFF.

The rearrangement links TRBV19 to TRBJ2-7; D might be TRBD1 (6 bases). Germline lookup yields CDR1 LNHDA and CDR2 SQIVND (reference sequence). V lost 4 bases, J lost 4 bases, and 17 bases lay in between. This CDR3 region has 15 residues. CDR3: CASSTLGQRGYEQYF. CDR3 nucleotide sequence: TGTGCCAGTAGTACATTGGGACAACGTGGGTACGAGCAGTACTTC.

V usage is TRBV28 and J usage is TRBJ2-7, with unresolved D. Germline-derived CDR1 and CDR2 are MDHEN and SYDVKM. The CDR3 consists of 14 residues. V dropped 5 bases and J dropped 2 bases, with 13 bases sitting between them. CDR3 sequence (DNA): TGTGCCAGCAGTCTCCCCCTCAGTCCCTACGAGCAGTACTTC. Amino acids: CASSLPLSPYEQYF.

The chain recombines TRBV11-2 with TRBJ2-2; D unresolved. V dropped 1 base and J dropped 8 bases, with 8 bases sitting between them. This CDR3 is 13 amino acids long. Looked up from germline, CDR1 is SGHAT and CDR2 is FQNNGV. The CDR3 sequence is CASSLGSFGELFF. The CDR3, as DNA: TGTGCCAGCAGCTTAGGGTCTTTTGGGGAGCTGTTTTTT.

The rearrangement joins TRBV11-3 to TRBJ1-6; D may be TRBD1 (6 bases). Looked up from germline, CDR1 is SGHNT and CDR2 is YENEEA. This CDR3 is 15 amino acids long. Trimming stripped 3 bases from V and 9 bases from J, with 15 bases between. The CDR3 sequence is CASSFNRVTGSPLHF. As DNA, the CDR3 is TGTGCCAGCAGCTTCAACAGGGTCACCGGTTCACCCCTCCACTTT.

This clone has just a few counts. The V and J genes are TRBV7-9 and TRBJ1-5, with D unresolved. Trimming took 5 bases from V and 2 from J, leaving 16 bases between them. Germline V CDR1 and CDR2: SEHNR, FQNEAQ (reference sequence). This CDR3 contains 16 residues. The CDR3 bases are TGTGCCAGCAGCCTATTCGGAGGAGTTGGCAATCAGCCCCAGCATTTT. The encoded protein is CASSLFGGVGNQPQHF.

The rearrangement uses TRBV2 and TRBJ1-2, with D hard to call. Germline CDR1 is SNHLY and CDR2 is FYNNEI. The CDR3 totals 13 residues. The V gene lost 3 bases and the J gene lost 8 bases, with 13 bases spanning the gap. CDR3 nucleotides: TGTGCCAGCAGTGACCAGGTCCTCTGGGGCTACACCTTC. Translation gives CASSDQVLWGYTF.